The rows below give T cell receptor beta chains drawn from one sample of a study of spatial heterogeneity in lung cancer. TCRdb called the 5' RACE reads again in MiXCR, with one record for every CDR3 protein. The repertoire holds about 48,000 distinct CDR3 sequences, approximately 5.3% seen once, with around 10% in the top ten. The sequencing used PBMCs, collected at surgery. The receptor set was obtained from a male donor with early-stage non-small cell lung cancer. The CDR3 runs from the conserved cysteine through the conserved F or W. A D gene is named only where the DNA matches it firmly.

D: -
V: TRBV27
J: TRBJ2-1
CDR3: CASSLSQDGAEQFF

D: -
V: TRBV2
J: TRBJ1-2
CDR3: CATTGVRDYGYTF

D: -
V: TRBV11-3
J: TRBJ2-1
CDR3: CASSLRSPDEQFF

D: TRBD2
V: TRBV12-3/TRBV12-4
J: TRBJ2-1
CDR3: CASSPGLAGANNEQFF

D: -
V: TRBV5-1
J: TRBJ2-1
CDR3: CASSLGRAETYNEQFF

D: -
V: TRBV20-1
J: TRBJ1-2
CDR3: CSASRVRAYTF

D: -
V: TRBV6-5
J: TRBJ2-7
CDR3: CASPRSYEQYF

D: TRBD2
V: TRBV4-3
J: TRBJ2-7
CDR3: CASSQNPGTSGTYEQYF

D: -
V: TRBV4-2
J: TRBJ2-7
CDR3: CASSQDAGDEQYF

D: -
V: TRBV6-2/TRBV6-3
J: TRBJ2-3
CDR3: CASTDDYYTDTQYF

D: -
V: TRBV7-6
J: TRBJ2-1
CDR3: CASSFPGRGINEQFF

D: TRBD1
V: TRBV7-6
J: TRBJ1-1
CDR3: CASSLARGQGVTEAFF

D: -
V: TRBV7-9
J: TRBJ1-3
CDR3: CASEGLSGNTIYF

D: -
V: TRBV29-1
J: TRBJ1-1
CDR3: CSATRNTEAFF

D: -
V: TRBV5-1
J: TRBJ1-2
CDR3: CASSLDGFSSYGYTF

D: -
V: TRBV3-1
J: TRBJ1-3
CDR3: CASSVDRFSGNTIYF

D: -
V: TRBV29-1
J: TRBJ1-2
CDR3: CSCASGNYGYTF

D: -
V: TRBV20-1
J: TRBJ1-1
CDR3: CSATSGRRNTEAFF

D: TRBD1
V: TRBV29-1
J: TRBJ1-1
CDR3: CSVGDSGLLEAFF

D: -
V: TRBV7-2
J: TRBJ2-7
CDR3: CASSLERRSHEQYF